These 27 T cell receptor beta chains were sequenced from one sample in a study of T cell repertoires in cytomegalovirus infection. One entry per CDR3 protein results from TCRdb running MiXCR on the reads. This sample has about 920,000 distinct CDR3 sequences, with approximately 33% found just once. These TCRs are of unknown antigen specificity. The sample was cultured CD8+ T cells from PBMCs, taken from culture after CMV antigen stimulation. All receptors come from a human donor in good health (CMV status not recorded). Some clones in this sample may be carry-over from other donors' samples.

The J gene is TRBJ1-6, the V gene TRBV5-5; 9 nucleotides agree with TRBD1. With 1 base clipped from V and 7 bases from J, the junction kept 6 bases outside the gene matches. Germline V gene data show CDR1 as SGHKS and CDR2 as YYEKEE (reference sequence). The CDR3 length is 16 residues. CDR3 amino acids: CASSLTGTGPNSPLHF. In DNA form, the CDR3 reads TGTGCCAGCAGCTTGACCGGGACAGGGCCAAATTCACCCCTCCACTTT.

In this sample, this clonotype turned up a few times. This sequence joins TRBV7-2 and TRBJ2-5; 7 bases align to TRBD2. This CDR3 contains 17 residues. Germline trimming cut 8 bases from V and 1 base from J; bases unmatched to any gene: 16. CDR1 and CDR2 (germline): SGHTA, FQGNSA. The CDR3 spells CASRPGGRAWVQETQYF. For the CDR3, the DNA is TGTGCCAGCCGACCGGGTGGGAGGGCATGGGTCCAAGAGACCCAGTACTTC.

This clonotype was detected only a few times. The chain employs TRBV27 and TRBJ1-2; D is ambiguous. The CDR3 runs 14 residues. Germline V gives CDR1 MNHEY, CDR2 SMNVEV (reference sequence). V was pared by 2 bases and J by 2 bases, with 9 bases between. CDR3 residues: CASSLDGRNYGYTF. The CDR3 DNA is TGTGCCAGCAGTTTAGATGGGCGGAACTATGGCTACACCTTC.

This chain joins TRBV28 and TRBJ1-1; no firm D call. The V end was cut by 6 bases, the J end by 0 bases, with 5 bases between. There are 12 residues in the CDR3. Germline V gives CDR1 MDHEN, CDR2 SYDVKM. The CDR3 nucleotides read TGTGCCAGCAGGATCATGAACACTGAAGCTTTCTTT. Translation gives CASRIMNTEAFF.

This clonotype has ten or more counts. This chain links TRBV7-2 with TRBJ2-5; 12 bases align to TRBD2. The V segment lost 3 bases and the J segment 5 bases; nucleotides outside the gene matches: 4. The CDR3 totals 15 residues. CDR1 and CDR2 (germline): SGHTA, FQGNSA. CDR3 sequence reads: CASSFSGTSGETQYF. The CDR3 coding sequence is TGTGCCAGCAGCTTTTCCGGGACTAGCGGGGAGACCCAGTACTTC.

The chain joins TRBV6-1 to TRBJ2-7; 10 positions match TRBD2. V dropped 3 bases and J dropped 7; count of bases not matched to a gene: 6. The CDR3 is 14 residues long. Germline CDR1 is MNHNS and CDR2 is SASEGT. The CDR3 region has the DNA TGTGCCAGCAGTGAGATCCAGCGGGGGGGGGAGCAGTACTTC. Protein product: CASSEIQRGGEQYF.

Ten or more counts support this clonotype. The chain couples TRBV7-9 to TRBJ2-7; D uncertain. Germline V gene sequence: CDR1 SEHNR, CDR2 FQNEAQ (reference sequence). This CDR3 comprises 14 residues. V gave up 5 bases and J gave up 2 bases, with 13 bases separating them. This CDR3 reads CASSPAISPYEQYF. The CDR3, as DNA: TGTGCCAGCAGCCCCGCGATAAGTCCCTACGAGCAGTACTTC. Supplemented by reference TRBV7-9 and TRBJ2-7, the full variable domain reads DTGVSQNPRHKITKRGQNVTFRCDPISEHNRLYWYRQTLGQGPEFLTYFQNEAQLEKSRLLSDRFSAERPKGSFSTLEIQRTEQGDSAMYLCASSPAISPYEQYFGPGTRLTVT.

This clonotype was picked up a small number of times. The V and J genes are TRBV6-6 and TRBJ2-7, with D hard to call. The V gene's germline CDR1 is MNHNY and CDR2 SVGAGI (reference sequence). V was trimmed by 4 bases and J by 3 bases, leaving 13 bases between them. The CDR3 consists of 14 residues. The CDR3 DNA is TGTGCCAGCAGTTCGTCAGACTTCAGCTACGAGCAGTACTTC. It translates to CASSSSDFSYEQYF.

To note about this clonotype: At one end the junction does not follow the germline gene, possibly because of a read error. The chain carries TRBV6-6 and TRBJ2-7, with a weak D call TRBD2 (6 bases). Germline CDR1 is MNHNY and CDR2 is SVGAGI (reference sequence). This CDR3 is built from 14 residues. The CDR3 region has the DNA TGTGCCAACAGTTACGCGGGGCCCTCGAACGAGCAGTACTTC. This codes for CANSYAGPSNEQYF.

The V call is TRBV27, the J call TRBJ2-7; tentatively, D is TRBD1 (6 bases). V was shortened by 5 bases and J by 5 bases, with 19 bases between the two germline ends. Germline CDR1 is MNHEY and CDR2 is SMNVEV (reference sequence). The CDR3 has 15 residues. CDR3 residues: CASSPFSGTRHEQYV. The CDR3 nucleotides read TGTGCCAGCAGTCCTTTCTCCGGGACACGTCACGAGCAGTACGTC.

The chain recombines TRBV2 with TRBJ2-2, with D possibly TRBD2 on 5 matching bases. Germline V gives CDR1 SNHLY, CDR2 FYNNEI. The CDR3 is 17 residues long. Deletions cut 5 bases from V and 6 bases from J, with 22 bases between. CDR3 DNA sequence: TGTGCCAGCAGTTACATAGTTCCCCACCAGGAGGCCGGGGAGCTGTTTTTT. Encoded protein: CASSYIVPHQEAGELFF.

The chain is built from TRBV6-5 and TRBJ1-4; D is unclear. The CDR3 is made up of 17 amino acids. Trimming removed 0 bases at V and 0 bases at J, with 11 bases between. Germline CDR1 and CDR2: MNHEY and SVGAGI. DNA of the CDR3: TGTGCCAGCAGTTACTCTTACAGAATTGCAACTAATGAAAAACTGTTTTTT. Its protein product is CASSYSYRIATNEKLFF.

This clonotype was counted between two and nine times. This rearrangement joins TRBV9 to TRBJ1-5; D is uncertain. The length of the CDR3 is 15 residues. The V end lost 0 bases, the J end lost 3 bases, and 10 bases lay between the germline ends. The germline V gene has CDR1 SGDLS and CDR2 YYNGEE. DNA for the CDR3: TGTGCCAGCAGCGTAGAGGCAGGTTACAATCAGCCCCAGCATTTT. Its translation: CASSVEAGYNQPQHF.

On this clonotype itself: The missing conserved phenylalanine or tryptophan at the end of this CDR3 makes a read error likely. The DNA is omitted, as the CDR3 cannot be located on it reliably, and the CDR3 follows TCRdb's listing. The rearrangement links TRBV28 to TRBJ2-7; TRBD2, the table's D call, was not compared with the DNA. Germline V lookup: CDR1 MDHEN, CDR2 SYDVKM. The CDR3 is 15 residues long, ends included. This chain's CDR3 is CASSLLSGIAGGLNL.

This clonotype was picked up a small number of times. V is TRBV7-3 and J is TRBJ2-5; no clear D. Germline values: CDR1 SGHTA, CDR2 FQGTGA. The CDR3 extends over 11 amino acids. The ends were cut back, 8 bases at V and 2 bases at J, with 6 bases in the middle. The CDR3, as DNA: TGTGCCAGCGGACCGCAAGAGACCCAGTACTTC. This gives the protein CASGPQETQYF.

This clonotype was picked up many times. The chain employs TRBV7-8 and TRBJ2-3; 12 bases are a match to TRBD2. Germline V gives CDR1 SGHVS, CDR2 FQNEAQ. J gave up 6 bases and V 3 bases, and 10 bases lay outside the gene matches. The CDR3 extends over 17 amino acids. CDR3 nucleotides: TGTGCCAGCAGCTTCCCTCTAGCGGGGGGGCCGACGGATACGCAGTATTTT. Protein: CASSFPLAGGPTDTQYF.

This clonotype was seen ten or more times. The J gene is TRBJ1-2, the V gene TRBV27, with no clear D. This CDR3 comprises 13 residues. Germline loops: CDR1 MNHEY, CDR2 SMNVEV (reference sequence). Trimming removed 3 bases at V and 8 bases at J, with 13 bases between. CDR3 loop: CASSLGRHGGYTF. DNA of the CDR3: TGTGCCAGCAGTTTGGGAAGGCACGGGGGCTACACCTTC.

In this sample, this clonotype turned up a few times. V and J are TRBV7-8 and TRBJ2-7; D not certain. The CDR3 contains 14 residues. Per the germline V gene, CDR1 is SGHVS and CDR2 is FQNEAQ. V was shortened by 2 bases and J by 2 bases, with 10 bases between the two germline ends. The CDR3 region has the DNA TGTGCCAGCAGCTTAAGACACCGAACCTACGAGCAGTACGTC. Its protein is CASSLRHRTYEQYV.

The chain employs TRBV27 and TRBJ1-4; D gene unclear. The germline CDR1 and CDR2 sequences are MNHEY and SMNVEV (reference sequence). This CDR3 is 17 amino acids long. Trimming took off 2 bases at V and 0 bases at J, with 13 bases between the two ends. CDR3 nucleotides: TGTGCCAGCAGTTTAGCCGCTGGGGAGACAACTAATGAAAAACTGTTTTTT. Encoded protein: CASSLAAGETTNEKLFF.

This clonotype was seen a single time. The chain employs TRBV27 and TRBJ2-1; D uncertain. The CDR3 extends over 13 amino acids. The germline gives CDR1 MNHEY, CDR2 SMNVEV (reference sequence). The V gene lost 3 bases and the J gene lost 5 bases, with 8 bases spanning the gap. This CDR3 reads CASSFGPHNEQFF. In nucleotides, the CDR3 is TGTGCCAGCAGTTTCGGTCCACACAATGAGCAGTTCTTC.

In the case of this clonotype: This may arise from a read error, as a much more abundant clone is one base away. The chain carries TRBV7-2 and TRBJ2-5; D may be TRBD1 or TRBD2 (7 bases each). CDR3 length equals 17 residues. Germline V lookup: CDR1 SGHTA, CDR2 FQGNSA. DNA of the CDR3: TGTGTCAGCAGCTTAGGGGCCCAGGGGGGGGCGAGGGAGACCCAGTACTTC. This codes for CVSSLGAQGGARETQYF.

This clonotype was counted only a few times. The J gene is TRBJ2-7, the V gene TRBV2, with a possible D match to TRBD1 (5 bases). V shed 2 bases and J shed 1 base, with 6 bases lying between them. This CDR3 is 13 amino acids long. Germline V gives CDR1 SNHLY, CDR2 FYNNEI. This chain's CDR3 is CASSEQGSYEQYV. The CDR3 bases are TGTGCCAGCAGTGAACAGGGATCCTACGAGCAGTACGTC.

CDR3: CASRLGQFPAYEQYF. The CDR3 DNA reads TGTGCCAGCAGGCTGGGACAATTCCCGGCCTACGAGCAGTACTTC. This chain joins TRBV25-1 and TRBJ2-7; D is possibly TRBD1 (6 bases). The length of the CDR3 is 15 residues. Per the germline V gene, CDR1 is MGHDK and CDR2 is SYGVNS. V was pared by 6 bases and J by 2 bases, with 17 bases between.

V usage is TRBV7-6 and J usage is TRBJ1-2; D possibly corresponds to TRBD1 (6 bases). Germline CDR1 SGHVS, CDR2 FNYEAQ. The CDR3 spans 14 residues. Trimming removed 6 bases at V and 5 bases at J, with 16 bases between. CDR3 DNA: TGTGCCAGCAGTCGGGACATCATTATTTATGGCTACACCTTC. Translating gives CASSRDIIIYGYTF.

About this clonotype: This may stem from a read error, because a much larger clone lies one nucleotide away. The rearrangement uses TRBV19 and TRBJ1-1; possibly TRBD1 for D (5 bases). Per the germline V gene, CDR1 is LNHDA and CDR2 is SQIVND (reference sequence). The CDR3 contains 12 residues. CDR3 loop: CVSSMGGTEAFF. CDR3 bases: TGTGTCAGTAGTATGGGGGGCACTGAAGCTTTCTTT.

This chain links TRBV9 with TRBJ2-7, with D possibly called TRBD1 or TRBD2 (5 bases each). The CDR3 is made up of 11 amino acids. Trimming removed 4 bases at V and 6 bases at J, with 8 bases between. CDR1 SGDLS and CDR2 YYNGEE come from the germline V gene. In nucleotides, the CDR3 is TGTGCCAGCAGCACTAGGGGCGAGCAGTACGTC. This gives the protein CASSTRGEQYV.

The genes are TRBV5-3 and TRBJ2-1; D remains ambiguous. TRBV5-3 is an ORF, with its function uncertain. V was cut by 8 bases and J by 9 bases, with 12 bases left in between. The CDR3 is made up of 11 amino acids. The CDR3 nucleotides are TGTGCCAGCATACTTTCCGGTGAGCAGTTCTTC. Residues: CASILSGEQFF.